This paragraph covers one T cell receptor (beta chain) sequence. Antigen specificity is unknown. Germline values: CDR1 MGHRA, CDR2 YSYEKL. The CDR3 runs to 16 residues. The V end was cut by 1 base, the J end by 5 bases, with 17 bases between. These data originate in a study of CD8 T cells in ankylosing spondylitis. Broader study findings: For ankylosing spondylitis blood, a TCR beta motif of seven to nine highly homologous variants appeared characteristic.

Via MiXCR, TCRdb re-called the 5' RACE reads, giving one row per CDR3 protein. This table has roughly 670,000 distinct CDR3 sequences, 15% to 20% appearing once. Sequenced sample: blood, either unsorted or a sorted T cell fraction (not recorded which). The chain recombines TRBV4-1 with TRBJ2-5; the D gene is possibly TRBD1 (5 bases). This receptor was identified in a male donor with ankylosing spondylitis. The CDR3 DNA sequence: TGCGCCAGCAGCCAAGGGTGGGGCAGTCGTGGCGAGACCCAGTACTTC. It encodes CASSQGWGSRGETQYF.